This TCR beta chain was documented in a study of cytomegalovirus exposure and HLA in healthy donors. V was pared by 3 bases and J by 4 bases, with 3 bases of the junction left unmatched. CDR1 is LNHDA, CDR2 SQIVND, per germline (reference sequence). The length of the CDR3 is 14 residues. The PCR used 60 Vbeta and 13 Jbeta primers. Repertoires were generated with immunoSEQ multiplex PCR, while TCRdb's copy carries only in-frame clones and drops some. Counted here are roughly 100,000 clones, approximately 70% occurring once; the ten biggest clones make up approximately 3.5%. Notes on this clone: Antigen unknown.

Study-wide points: Cytomegalovirus association was assigned to about 150 TCR beta chains.

The chain recombines TRBV19 with TRBJ1-2; 9 bases align to TRBD1. This sequence originates from a woman aged 45-60 years in good health and CMV-seronegative. Specimen: PBMCs. The CDR3 is CASSILTGGYGYTF. DNA for the CDR3: TGTGCCAGTAGTATCCTGACAGGGGGCTATGGCTACACCTTC.